This T cell receptor beta chain originates from a study of control samples from healthy donors and cancer patients. TCRdb's copy holds only in-frame clones and misses some; the assay was immunoSEQ multiplex PCR. Among approximately 120,000 clones listed, about nine tenths were seen once. Germline V lookup: CDR1 MNHNS, CDR2 SASEGT. The CDR3 covers 15 residues. Trimming removed 1 base at V and 9 bases at J, with 16 bases between. A single count supports this clone. The receptor was derived from a human donor in good health. The donor label of this sample is uncertain. Sequenced sample: blood. The V call is TRBV6-1, the J call TRBJ1-5; D call uncertain. The CDR3, as DNA: TGTGCCAGCAGTGAAGAGCTGGCGGGTCAATCGCCCCAGCATTTT. Protein sequence: CASSEELAGQSPQHF.